This T cell receptor (beta chain) was sequenced in a study of T cell responses to AZD1222 COVID-19 vaccine. General study results and limits: Baseline seropositivity characterized only a handful of AZD1222 recipients.

The CDR3 contains 15 residues. The germline CDR1 and CDR2 sequences are MDHEN and SYDVKM. Unmatched junction bases numbered 9, after V lost 6 bases and J lost 3 bases. Of note for this clone: No antigen is known for it.

Only in-frame clones appear in the TCRdb table, and some are missing; sequencing was by immunoSEQ multiplex PCR. The profile shows some 90,000 clones, approximately 90% of them singletons. This chain links TRBV28 with TRBJ2-3, with 7 bases matching TRBD2. The sample in question was peripheral blood, obtained on day 0 of AZD1222 vaccination. The receptor was derived from an adult in good health. This CDR3 reads CASRGGARGTDTQYF. The DNA of the CDR3 is TGTGCCAGCAGGGGAGGGGCAAGGGGAACAGATACGCAGTATTTT.